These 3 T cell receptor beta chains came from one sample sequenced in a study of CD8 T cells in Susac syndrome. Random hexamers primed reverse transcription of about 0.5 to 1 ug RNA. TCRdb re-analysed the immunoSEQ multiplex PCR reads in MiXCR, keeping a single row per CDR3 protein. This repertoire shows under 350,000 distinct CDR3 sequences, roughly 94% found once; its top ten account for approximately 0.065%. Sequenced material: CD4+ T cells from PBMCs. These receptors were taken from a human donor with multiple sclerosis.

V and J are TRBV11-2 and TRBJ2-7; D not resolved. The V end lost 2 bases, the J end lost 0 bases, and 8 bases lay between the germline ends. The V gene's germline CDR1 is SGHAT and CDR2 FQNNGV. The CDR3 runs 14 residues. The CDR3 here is CASSLIQSSYEQYF. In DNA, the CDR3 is TGTGCCAGCAGCTTAATCCAGAGCTCCTACGAGCAGTACTTC.

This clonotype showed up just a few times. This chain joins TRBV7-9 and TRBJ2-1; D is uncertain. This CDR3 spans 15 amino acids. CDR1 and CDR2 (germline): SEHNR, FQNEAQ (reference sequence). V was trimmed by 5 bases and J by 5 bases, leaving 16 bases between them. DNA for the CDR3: TGTGCCAGCAGCCTCGACGGCATGGTGCACAATGAGCAGTTCTTC. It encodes CASSLDGMVHNEQFF. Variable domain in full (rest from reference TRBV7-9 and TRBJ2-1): DTGVSQNPRHKITKRGQNVTFRCDPISEHNRLYWYRQTLGQGPEFLTYFQNEAQLEKSRLLSDRFSAERPKGSFSTLEIQRTEQGDSAMYLCASSLDGMVHNEQFFGPGTRLTVL.

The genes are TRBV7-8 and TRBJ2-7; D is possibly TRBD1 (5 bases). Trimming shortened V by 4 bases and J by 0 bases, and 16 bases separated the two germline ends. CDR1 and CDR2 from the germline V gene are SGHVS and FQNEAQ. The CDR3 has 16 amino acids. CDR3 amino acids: CASSSRRSGISYEQYF. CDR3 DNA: TGTGCCAGCAGCTCCCGACGTTCAGGGATCTCCTACGAGCAGTACTTC.